Presented here are 26 T cell receptor beta chains from one specimen sequenced in a study of CD8 T cells in ankylosing spondylitis (dated by TCRdb to between 2016 and 2019). Results and caveats for the whole study, not just this receptor: A TCR beta motif made up of several highly homologous amino acid variants appeared to be characteristic of blood from ankylosing spondylitis patients.

Library method: 5' RACE. TCRdb names Illumina HiSeq 2500 as the instrument used. TCRdb took the public reads, trimmed them with fastp at Q25, ran MiXCR for clone calling and kept in-frame beta chains. Rows are unified per CDR3 protein, each entry keeping the most common DNA and genes. This sample comprises about 440,000 distinct CDR3 sequences, 15% to 20% of them detected only once. Just over 1% of the sample is taken by the ten largest. No cognate antigen is known for these TCRs. The sample comprised blood, either unsorted or a sorted T cell fraction (not recorded which). The receptor source for this set is a male donor with ankylosing spondylitis.

The rearrangement uses TRBV12-3 or TRBV12-4 and TRBJ2-3; 8 bases map to TRBD2. The CDR3 runs to 18 residues. V lost 6 bases, J lost 4 bases, and 18 bases stayed unmatched. Written as DNA, the CDR3 is TGTGCCAGCAGATTGACCCTCCGGGCGAGCGGGGGAGCAGATACGCAGTATTTT. Its translation: CASRLTLRASGGADTQYF.

This clonotype was seen a handful of times. The chain recombines TRBV11-2 with TRBJ2-7; weak D call: TRBD2 (6 bases). In germline, CDR1 is SGHAT, CDR2 FQNNGV. This CDR3 has 14 residues. V shed 5 bases and J shed 2 bases, with 13 bases lying between them. Here the CDR3 reads CASSLSGATYEQYF. The CDR3 DNA reads TGTGCCAGCAGCCTTTCGGGAGCCACCTACGAGCAGTACTTC.

The genes are TRBV6-2 or TRBV6-3 and TRBJ1-5; D might be TRBD1 (6 bases). There are 15 residues in the CDR3. CDR1 and CDR2 (germline): MNHEY, SVGEGT. Trimming shortened V by 2 bases and J by 3 bases, and 11 bases separated the two germline ends. The CDR3 nucleotides are TGTGCCAGCAGTTACGGGGGGGCGTACAATCAGCCCCAGCATTTT. Its translation: CASSYGGAYNQPQHF.

Here the CDR3 reads CASSVRGLAGDNEQFF. CDR3 coding DNA: TGTGCCAGCAGCGTACGTGGGCTAGCGGGGGACAATGAGCAGTTCTTC. The chain links TRBV9 to TRBJ2-1; 10 bases are a match to TRBD2. Germline CDR1 reads SGDLS; CDR2 reads YYNGEE. CDR3 length: 16 amino acids. Trimming removed 1 base from V and 5 bases from J; junction bases left unmatched: 6.

The table lists this clonotype with a few counts. The gene calls are TRBV12-3 or TRBV12-4 and TRBJ1-5; 7 bases match TRBD1. Trimming cost V 4 bases and J 6 bases; bases outside gene matches: 9. This CDR3 spans 15 amino acids. In DNA form, the CDR3 reads TGTGCCAGCAGTTCGGGGACAGCTCTTGGTCAGCCCCAGCATTTT. Protein product: CASSSGTALGQPQHF.

The sample holds many counts of this clonotype. The V and J genes are TRBV20-1 and TRBJ2-7, with 7 bases identical to TRBD2. This CDR3 is 12 amino acids long. The J segment lost 7 bases and the V segment lost 3 bases, leaving 6 bases of the junction unmatched. Germline V gives CDR1 DFQATT, CDR2 SNEGSKA (reference sequence). The CDR3 reads CSASYREAEQYF. In nucleotides, the CDR3 is TGCAGTGCTAGCTACCGGGAGGCAGAGCAGTACTTC.

The V and J genes are TRBV7-9 and TRBJ1-1, with D hard to call. The germline V and J ends were trimmed by 3 bases and 2 bases, with 10 bases remaining between them. Germline loops: CDR1 SEHNR, CDR2 FQNEAQ (reference sequence). The CDR3 covers 14 residues. The CDR3 spells CASSFSQTNTEAFF. In DNA form, the CDR3 reads TGTGCCAGCAGCTTTTCCCAAACTAACACTGAAGCTTTCTTT.

This clonotype was observed many times. The genes are TRBV5-1 and TRBJ1-1, with D uncertain. The CDR3 is 13 residues long. V was trimmed by 5 bases and J by 1 base, leaving 9 bases between them. CDR1 and CDR2 (germline): SGHRS, YFSETQ. This CDR3 reads CASRTSQNTEAFF. The DNA for the CDR3 is TGCGCCAGCAGGACCTCGCAGAACACTGAAGCTTTCTTT.

In DNA, the CDR3 is TGTGCCACCAGCACCCGCAGGGGGCTCACTACCGGGGAGCTGTTTTTT. Its translation is CATSTRRGLTTGELFF. This chain uses TRBV15 with TRBJ2-2; 8 bases agree with TRBD1. The junction had 9 bases not matched to a gene; V was cut back by 4 bases and J by 5 bases. CDR1 and CDR2 from the germline V gene are LNHNV and YYDKDF (reference sequence). This CDR3 is 16 amino acids long.

There are a few counts of this clonotype. The V and J genes are TRBV12-3 or TRBV12-4 and TRBJ2-1; TRBD2 matches 10 bases. The V gene end was trimmed by 5 bases and the J gene end by 6 bases; junction bases not matched to a gene: 7. The CDR3 has 15 residues. CDR3 amino acids: CASSRGTSDGNEQFF. CDR3 sequence (DNA): TGTGCCAGCAGTAGAGGGACTAGCGACGGCAATGAGCAGTTCTTC.

The chain couples TRBV5-1 to TRBJ2-5; perhaps TRBD1 as D (6 bases). The CDR3 sequence is 15 residues long. V was shortened by 4 bases and J by 3 bases, with 16 bases between the two germline ends. Germline V lookup: CDR1 SGHRS, CDR2 YFSETQ. CDR3 DNA sequence: TGCGCCAGCAGCCGCCTCCCTGACAGGAAAGAGACCCAGTACTTC. Translating gives CASSRLPDRKETQYF.

The V call is TRBV5-1, the J call TRBJ1-3; D ambiguous. The germline V gene encodes CDR1 SGHRS and CDR2 YFSETQ. The ends were cut back, 0 bases at V and 4 bases at J, with 8 bases in the middle. CDR3 length equals 14 residues. The DNA for the CDR3 is TGCGCCAGCAGCTTGGCCTTGGAAGGAAACACCATATATTTT. This encodes CASSLALEGNTIYF.

In this sample, this clonotype turned up a few times. The chain recombines TRBV5-1 with TRBJ1-5; D is unclear. From germline, CDR1 is SGHRS and CDR2 YFSETQ. The V gene lost 5 bases and the J gene lost 4 bases, with 10 bases spanning the gap. CDR3 length: 13 amino acids. CDR3 bases: TGCGCCAGCAGTCGGGAACCAAATCAGCCCCAGCATTTT. Protein sequence: CASSREPNQPQHF.

In this sample, this clonotype turned up many times. The chain links TRBV5-1 to TRBJ2-7; 8 bases are a match to TRBD1. Looked up from germline, CDR1 is SGHRS and CDR2 is YFSETQ. V trimming: 3 bases; J trimming: 0 bases; junction bases outside the gene matches: 8. The CDR3 is made up of 16 amino acids. CDR3 amino acids: CASSSFGQGASYEQYF. The CDR3 nucleotides are TGCGCCAGCAGCTCATTTGGGCAGGGGGCCTCCTACGAGCAGTACTTC.

This clonotype has just a few counts. The rearrangement links TRBV7-6 to TRBJ1-1, with TRBD1 matching 7 bases. The V and J ends lost 4 bases and 5 bases, in that order; junction bases with no gene match: 7. CDR3 length equals 14 residues. Looked up from germline, CDR1 is SGHVS and CDR2 is FNYEAQ. In nucleotides, the CDR3 is TGTGCCAGCAGCTCGCTTACAGGGGAGACTGAAGCTTTCTTT. Amino acids: CASSSLTGETEAFF.

The rearrangement links TRBV6-1 to TRBJ2-3; 7 bases agree with TRBD1. Germline lookup yields CDR1 MNHNS and CDR2 SASEGT. CDR3 length: 14 amino acids. The junction had 3 bases not matched to a gene; V was cut back by 4 bases and J by 2 bases. The CDR3 loop is CASSVGQFTDTQYF. CDR3 in DNA: TGTGCCAGCAGTGTGGGACAGTTCACAGATACGCAGTATTTT.

This clonotype was counted only a few times. DNA for the CDR3: TGTGCCAGCAGCGCCAGACTAGCGGGAAGCACAGATACGCAGTATTTT. Translated: CASSARLAGSTDTQYF. V is TRBV9 and J is TRBJ2-3, with 11 bases that match TRBD2. Germline CDR1 reads SGDLS; CDR2 reads YYNGEE. The V segment lost 3 bases and the J segment 0 bases; nucleotides outside the gene matches: 3. CDR3 length: 16 amino acids.

This clonotype was recorded a few times. The V and J genes are TRBV20-1 and TRBJ1-1, with D maybe TRBD1 (5 bases). CDR3 length equals 12 residues. Trimming left V 1 base short and J 4 bases short, with 7 bases between. Germline V gene data show CDR1 as DFQATT and CDR2 as SNEGSKA (reference sequence). The CDR3 is CSARVGPTEAFF. The CDR3 region has the DNA TGCAGTGCTAGAGTGGGGCCCACTGAAGCTTTCTTT.

This clonotype has more than one count but fewer than ten. The V gene is TRBV7-8, the J gene TRBJ2-7; TRBD1 might be the D (6 bases). Trimming pared 1 base from V and 3 bases from J, leaving 13 bases between. The CDR3 runs to 15 residues. Germline values: CDR1 SGHVS, CDR2 FQNEAQ. CDR3 loop: CASSLENRVFYEQYF. DNA of the CDR3: TGTGCCAGCAGCTTAGAGAACAGGGTCTTCTACGAGCAGTACTTC.

This chain joins TRBV18 and TRBJ2-7, with D possibly matching TRBD1 (5 bases). Germline values: CDR1 KGHSH, CDR2 LQKENI. The CDR3 is 15 residues long. V was pared by 5 bases and J by 0 bases, with 14 bases between. CDR3 sequence: CASSALTGGSYEQYF. Written as DNA, the CDR3 is TGTGCCAGCTCAGCACTAACAGGTGGCTCCTACGAGCAGTACTTC.

The rearrangement joins TRBV4-2 to TRBJ2-7, with TRBD2 matching over 14 bases. Germline V CDR1 and CDR2: LGHNA, YNFKEQ. The CDR3 covers 17 residues. V was clipped by 0 bases and J by 4 bases; unmatched bases: 5. DNA for the CDR3: TGTGCCAGCAGCCAAGATAGGGGACTAGCGGGGGTATACGAGCAGTACTTC. Its translation: CASSQDRGLAGVYEQYF.

The chain links TRBV21-1 to TRBJ1-1; TRBD1, the table's D call, was not compared with the DNA. TRBV21-1 is a pseudogene locus. The CDR3 consists of 18 residues. The CDR3, as DNA: TGTGCCAGCAGCAAAGCGCCACAACGAGATGACAGTAACCCTGAAGCTTTCTTT. Residues: CASSKAPQRDDSNPEAFF.

The chain links TRBV3-1 to TRBJ1-3; 8 bases are shared with TRBD1. CDR1 LGHDT and CDR2 YNNKEL come from the germline V gene (reference sequence). V dropped 3 bases and J dropped 2; count of bases not matched to a gene: 3. The CDR3 sequence is 15 residues long. CDR3 DNA sequence: TGTGCCAGCAGCCAGACAGGGGCGACTGGAAACACCATATATTTT. Its translation: CASSQTGATGNTIYF.

In this sample, this clonotype turned up a few times. The V and J genes are TRBV12-3 or TRBV12-4 and TRBJ2-1, with a weak D call TRBD1 (6 bases). Trimming removed 10 bases from V and 5 bases from J, with 15 bases in between. The CDR3 is made up of 13 amino acids. Here the CDR3 DNA reads TGTGCCACTGGGGGCTCCCGGAACAATGAGCAGTTCTTC. The encoded protein is CATGGSRNNEQFF.

At least ten counts were recorded for this clonotype. In DNA form, the CDR3 reads TGTGCCAGCAGTTTCACAACGGGGGTTAGCAATCAGCCCCAGCATTTT. Translated, it gives CASSFTTGVSNQPQHF. The chain is built from TRBV12-3 or TRBV12-4 and TRBJ1-5; D perhaps matches TRBD1 (5 bases). V lost 3 bases, J lost 0 bases, and 12 bases lay in between. The CDR3 extends over 16 amino acids.

The gene calls are TRBV6-1 and TRBJ1-2; D unresolved. The CDR3 length is 14 residues. V lost 7 bases and J lost 7, with 19 bases in between. Germline CDR1 and CDR2: MNHNS and SASEGT. CDR3 amino acids: CASKTAGGRGGYTF. Here the CDR3 DNA reads TGTGCCAGCAAAACAGCTGGAGGCAGAGGTGGCTACACCTTC.